Listed here are 11 T cell receptor beta chains from one sample, sequenced in a study of OX40 agonist ivuxolimab in advanced cancers. The receptor library was made with the immunoSEQ multiplex PCR assay. In its TCRdb copy, this immuneACCESS table keeps in-frame sequences only and misses some clones. Where compared with another copy, unresolved V genes explain less than half of these, and the others have no known cause. The table for this sample lists more than 60,000 clones; roughly 81% of them were counted only once. The top ten constitute approximately 5% of the sample. The sample here was CD4+ or CD8+ T cells sorted from blood, taken in a trial of the OX40 agonist ivuxolimab. Source of these receptors: an adult with an advanced solid tumor such as melanoma, head and neck, liver or kidney cancer.

The rearrangement links TRBV7-9 to TRBJ2-5; 9 positions agree with TRBD2. The germline V gene has CDR1 SEHNR and CDR2 FQNEAQ (reference sequence). The CDR3 sequence is 16 residues long. V was pared by 1 base and J by 3 bases, with 6 bases of the junction left unmatched. CDR3 coding DNA: TGTGCCAGCAGCTTAGATGTAGCGGGGGCGAAAGAGACCCAGTACTTC. Translating it yields CASSLDVAGAKETQYF.

In this sample, this clone turned up a few times. This chain links TRBV5-1 with TRBJ1-6; tentative D call: TRBD1 (5 bases). Trimming cost V 1 base and J 10 bases, with 12 bases left between them. Germline values: CDR1 SGHRS, CDR2 YFSETQ. This CDR3 region has 14 residues. The CDR3 nucleotides are TGCGCCAGCAGCTTGATGTGGGGGTCCTCACCCCTCCACTTT. Its protein is CASSLMWGSSPLHF.

The chain employs TRBV19 and TRBJ2-3; D uncertain. Germline loops: CDR1 LNHDA, CDR2 SQIVND (reference sequence). V gave up 4 bases and J gave up 1 base, with 6 bases separating them. This CDR3 comprises 13 residues. The CDR3 loop is CASSTLGTDTQYF. The CDR3 nucleotides are TGTGCCAGTAGTACCCTGGGCACAGATACGCAGTATTTT.

The chain employs TRBV14 and TRBJ1-5; 7 nucleotides align to TRBD1. Germline loops: CDR1 SGHDN, CDR2 FVKESK. The CDR3 sequence is 14 residues long. V was pared by 4 bases and J by 5 bases, with 5 bases of the junction left unmatched. The CDR3 sequence is CASSLTGDYQPQHF. As DNA, the CDR3 is TGTGCCAGCAGCCTCACAGGGGATTATCAGCCCCAGCATTTT.

The chain employs TRBV27 and TRBJ2-5; 8 nucleotides match TRBD2. CDR3 length: 15 residues. V lost 5 bases to trimming and J lost 2 bases; unmatched junction nucleotides: 7. Germline V gene data show CDR1 as MNHEY and CDR2 as SMNVEV (reference sequence). This CDR3 reads CASSRELAEQETQYF. CDR3 coding DNA: TGTGCCAGCAGTCGGGAACTAGCGGAACAAGAGACCCAGTACTTC.

This clone was observed a few times. The genes are TRBV7-8 and TRBJ1-5, with D tentatively TRBD1 (6 bases). The CDR3 covers 17 residues. Germline CDR1 reads SGHVS; CDR2 reads FQNEAQ. Trimming pared 5 bases from V and 4 bases from J, leaving 21 bases between. In DNA form, the CDR3 reads TGTGCCAGCAGCCCCCGGGCAGGGACATCCCCTAATCAGCCCCAGCATTTT. This encodes CASSPRAGTSPNQPQHF.

This clone was seen a single time. The rearrangement links TRBV6-6 to TRBJ1-2, with TRBD1 as a possible D gene (5 bases). Germline assignment: CDR1 MNHNY and CDR2 SVGAGI (reference sequence). V was clipped by 4 bases and J by 6 bases, with 9 bases between them. CDR3 length: 12 residues. Written as DNA, the CDR3 is TGTGCCAGCAGTTCGGGAGGGGATGGCTACACCTTC. The encoded protein is CASSSGGDGYTF.

This chain uses TRBV5-4 with TRBJ2-5; perhaps TRBD1 as D (6 bases). The germline V gene encodes CDR1 SGHNT and CDR2 YYREEE (reference sequence). V was cut by 4 bases and J by 6 bases, with 16 bases left in between. The CDR3 has 14 residues. The chain's CDR3 is CASSTPDRSKTQYF. In DNA, the CDR3 is TGTGCCAGCAGCACCCCCGACAGGTCGAAGACCCAGTACTTC.

The gene calls are TRBV14 and TRBJ2-1; no clear D gene. The V end lost 2 bases, the J end lost 2 bases, and 10 bases lay between the germline ends. This CDR3 has 15 residues. Germline values: CDR1 SGHDN, CDR2 FVKESK. The CDR3 DNA reads as TGTGCCAGCAGCCAATATGGACGGACCTACAATGAGCAGTTCTTC. This sequence encodes CASSQYGRTYNEQFF.

V usage is TRBV7-2 and J usage is TRBJ2-5; D is perhaps TRBD1 (6 bases). The DNA end favors TRBJ2-7, so the J call may be wrong. In germline, CDR1 is SGHTA, CDR2 FQGNSA. The CDR3 is made up of 15 amino acids. CDR3 DNA sequence: TGTGCCAGCAGCTTAGTTTTTCAGGGGACGTACGAGCAGTACTTC. Protein: CASSLVFQGTYEQYF.

The CDR3 loop reads CASSLAGGRDEQYF. CDR3 nucleotides: TGTGCCAGCAGCTTAGCTGGCGGGAGGGACGAGCAGTACTTC. V is TRBV7-9 and J is TRBJ2-7, with 9 positions matching TRBD2. Germline CDR1 reads SEHNR; CDR2 reads FQNEAQ (reference sequence). This CDR3 is 14 amino acids long. The J segment lost 5 bases and the V segment lost 0 bases, leaving 2 bases of the junction unmatched.